Each of the 23 T cell receptor beta chains below was sequenced from the same sample in a study of blood T cell repertoires in COVID-19. The method was immunoSEQ multiplex PCR; TCRdb's version includes in-frame clones alone and lacks a portion of them. In the table there are around 300,000 clones, roughly 86% of which are singletons. Sequenced material: PBMCs or T cells enriched from blood (not recorded which). The source is a woman aged 25 to 39 who had recovered from COVID-19.

This chain uses TRBV13 with TRBJ1-2; D is undetermined. The V end was cut by 0 bases, the J end by 4 bases, with 15 bases between. This CDR3 is 16 amino acids long. Germline values: CDR1 PRHDT, CDR2 FYEKMQ (reference sequence). This CDR3 reads CASSLGRPGFLYGYTF. The CDR3 DNA is TGTGCCAGCAGCTTAGGGCGGCCCGGATTCCTCTATGGCTACACCTTC.

The V and J genes are TRBV11-2 and TRBJ1-5, with 7 bases identical to TRBD1. There are 14 residues in the CDR3. Unmatched junction bases numbered 6, after V lost 5 bases and J lost 5 bases. In germline, CDR1 is SGHAT, CDR2 FQNNGV. The CDR3 loop is CASSRTGADQPQHF. CDR3 DNA sequence: TGTGCCAGCAGCCGAACAGGGGCCGATCAGCCCCAGCATTTT.

The chain employs TRBV30 and TRBJ2-1; 10 nucleotides match TRBD2. CDR1 and CDR2 (germline): GTSNPN, SVGIG (reference sequence). The CDR3 spans 15 residues. J gave up 10 bases and V 5 bases, and 14 bases lay outside the gene matches. DNA of the CDR3: TGTGCCTGGGGCGGACCATCTAGCGGGAGTGGAGAGCAGTTCTTC. It codes for CAWGGPSSGSGEQFF. The full variable domain, its missing parts supplied by reference TRBV30 and TRBJ2-1, is SQTIHQWPATLVQPVGSPLSLECTVEGTSNPNLYWYRQAAGRGLQLLFYSVGIGQISSEVPQNLSASRPQDRQFILSSKKLLLSDSGFYLCAWGGPSSGSGEQFFGPGTRLTVL.

This chain uses TRBV6-2 or TRBV6-3 with TRBJ2-7; 9 bases are shared with TRBD1. The CDR3 is 16 amino acids. Germline V gives CDR1 MNHEY, CDR2 SVGEGT. V lost 6 bases, J lost 7 bases, and 16 bases stayed unmatched. The DNA for the CDR3 is TGTGCCAGCAGCCCTCCCGTCACAGGGGGCGCGGGGGAGCAGTACTTC. This sequence encodes CASSPPVTGGAGEQYF.

The chain is built from TRBV28 and TRBJ1-1, with 7 bases lining up with TRBD1. The CDR3 totals 17 residues. The J segment lost 5 bases and the V segment lost 3 bases, leaving 15 bases of the junction unmatched. Germline CDR1 reads MDHEN; CDR2 reads SYDVKM. CDR3 bases: TGTGCCAGCAGTTTTCGGACAGGCCCGCTGGGGAAGACTGAAGCTTTCTTT. This translates into CASSFRTGPLGKTEAFF. The full variable domain, in which reference TRBV28 and TRBJ1-1 provide the parts outside the CDR3, is DVKVTQSSRYLVKRTGEKVFLECVQDMDHENMFWYRQDPGLGLRLIYFSYDVKMKEKGDIPEGYSVSREKKERFSLILESASTNQTSMYLCASSFRTGPLGKTEAFFGQGTRLTVV.

The chain carries TRBV4-1 and TRBJ1-5, with 7 bases identical to TRBD1. Germline assignment: CDR1 MGHRA and CDR2 YSYEKL. The CDR3 is made up of 14 amino acids. The trim removed 1 base at V and 5 bases at J, leaving 2 bases unmatched. The CDR3: CASSQGQGDQPQHF. In DNA form, the CDR3 reads TGCGCCAGCAGCCAAGGGCAGGGGGATCAGCCCCAGCATTTT.

The V and J genes are TRBV4-2 and TRBJ1-1, with 8 nucleotides matching TRBD1. The CDR3 extends over 15 amino acids. Germline assignment: CDR1 LGHNA and CDR2 YNFKEQ. The trim removed 4 bases at V and 11 bases at J, leaving 15 bases unmatched. The CDR3 region has the DNA TGTGCCAGCAGCCCCGGGACAGGTCGAACACTGAACGCTTTCTTT. Translating gives CASSPGTGRTLNAFF.

The chain is built from TRBV15 and TRBJ2-7; TRBD2 aligns across 11 bases. Per germline, CDR1 LNHNV and CDR2 YYDKDF (reference sequence). The CDR3 is 15 residues long. The ends lost 3 bases at V and 1 base at J; junction bases unmatched: 2. This chain's CDR3 is CATSRGLAESYEQYF. The CDR3, as DNA: TGTGCCACCAGCAGGGGACTAGCGGAGTCCTACGAGCAGTACTTC.

The chain couples TRBV12-2 to TRBJ1-2; TRBD1 reflects the table's D call only, with no check against the DNA. TRBV12-2 is a listed pseudogene. This CDR3 contains 14 residues. The CDR3 coding sequence is TGTGCAAGTCGCTTTCGGGACAGGGCCTATGGCTACACCTTC. It yields the protein CASRFRDRAYGYTF.

This chain connects TRBV2 to TRBJ1-2, with a weak D call TRBD1 (5 bases). V shed 2 bases and J shed 13 bases, with 17 bases lying between them. The CDR3 sequence is 13 residues long. Per germline, CDR1 SNHLY and CDR2 FYNNEI. CDR3: CASSEIRGPGGTF. The CDR3 DNA reads as TGTGCCAGCAGTGAAATTAGGGGCCCCGGCGGCACCTTC.

This chain uses TRBV14 with TRBJ1-1; TRBD1 matches 7 bases. With 4 bases clipped from V and 3 bases from J, the junction kept 5 bases outside the gene matches. From germline, CDR1 is SGHDN and CDR2 FVKESK. The CDR3 runs to 14 residues. For the CDR3, the DNA is TGTGCCAGCAGCCCGTACAGGGGCGACACTGAAGCTTTCTTT. This translates into CASSPYRGDTEAFF.

This chain links TRBV5-1 with TRBJ2-3; D not certain. Trimming stripped 4 bases from V and 0 bases from J, with 9 bases between. Germline CDR1 and CDR2: SGHRS and YFSETQ. The CDR3 is made up of 14 amino acids. The CDR3 DNA sequence: TGCGCCAGCAGCGCCACTGAAAGCACAGATACGCAGTATTTT. It is translated as CASSATESTDTQYF. The full variable domain, with the rest looked up from reference TRBV5-1 and TRBJ2-3, is KAGVTQTPRYLIKTRGQQVTLSCSPISGHRSVSWYQQTPGQGLQFLFEYFSETQRNKGNFPGRFSGRQFSNSRSEMNVSTLELGDSALYLCASSATESTDTQYFGPGTRLTVL.

As for this clone: One end of the junction varies from germline; a read error may be responsible. CDR3 loop: CASSPDSLTLNF. The CDR3 DNA reads TGTGCCAGCAGCCCGGACAGCCTCACTCTGAACTTC. The chain joins TRBV11-3 to TRBJ2-7; the D gene is possibly TRBD1 (6 bases). Looked up from germline, CDR1 is SGHNT and CDR2 is YENEEA. CDR3 length: 12 amino acids.

This chain uses TRBV7-3 with TRBJ1-1; 7 nucleotides agree with TRBD1. Trimming took 5 bases from V and 0 from J; bases not matched to a gene: 3. Germline V gives CDR1 SGHTA, CDR2 FQGTGA. The CDR3 totals 14 residues. CDR3 in DNA: TGTGCCAGCAGCCTGACAGGGATGAACACTGAAGCTTTCTTT. Amino acids: CASSLTGMNTEAFF. Supplemented by reference TRBV7-3 and TRBJ1-1, the full variable domain reads GAGVSQTPSNKVTEKGKYVELRCDPISGHTALYWYRQSLGQGPEFLIYFQGTGAADDSGLPNDRFFAVRPEGSVSTLKIQRTERGDSAVYLCASSLTGMNTEAFFGQGTRLTVV.

V and J are TRBV30 and TRBJ2-3; 10 nucleotides line up with TRBD2. The CDR3 is 15 residues long. CDR1 and CDR2 (germline): GTSNPN, SVGIG (reference sequence). The V and J ends lost 2 bases and 2 bases, in that order; junction bases with no gene match: 4. This chain's CDR3 is CAWSLAGVHTDTQYF. DNA of the CDR3: TGTGCCTGGAGTCTAGCGGGGGTCCACACAGATACGCAGTATTTT.

This clone was counted only a few times. The rearrangement uses TRBV18 and TRBJ1-1, with D hard to call. This CDR3 is 12 amino acids long. Germline V gene lookup returns CDR1 KGHSH and CDR2 LQKENI. Trimming removed 8 bases at V and 1 base at J, with 8 bases between. CDR3 region: CASTRANTEAFF. CDR3 DNA sequence: TGTGCCAGCACACGGGCGAACACTGAAGCTTTCTTT.

V usage is TRBV28 and J usage is TRBJ2-4, with a tentative D call TRBD1 (5 bases). V lost 1 base, J lost 0 bases, and 7 bases lay in between. Germline CDR1 and CDR2: MDHEN and SYDVKM. The length of the CDR3 is 15 residues. The CDR3 is CASSLSGSAKNIQYF. The CDR3 coding sequence is TGTGCCAGCAGTTTATCAGGGTCAGCCAAAAACATTCAGTACTTC.

The V and J genes are TRBV24-1 and TRBJ2-1; 7 bases are a match to TRBD2. J was trimmed by 5 bases and V by 2 bases; bases with no gene match: 14. The CDR3 has 18 residues. Per germline, CDR1 KGHDR and CDR2 SFDVKD. Written as DNA, the CDR3 is TGTGCCACCAGTGATTCCGACTGGGCTAGCGGAGAAAACAATGAGCAGTTCTTC. It specifies CATSDSDWASGENNEQFF.

The chain employs TRBV30 and TRBJ1-5, with D maybe TRBD1 (5 bases). Trimming removed 0 bases at V and 6 bases at J, with 15 bases between. CDR3 size: 15 residues. From germline, CDR1 is GTSNPN and CDR2 SVGIG (reference sequence). For the CDR3, the DNA is TGTGCCTGGAGTGTATCTCGGCAGGGAGGTCAGCCCCAGCATTTT. This codes for CAWSVSRQGGQPQHF. The full variable domain, with the rest looked up from reference TRBV30 and TRBJ1-5, is SQTIHQWPATLVQPVGSPLSLECTVEGTSNPNLYWYRQAAGRGLQLLFYSVGIGQISSEVPQNLSASRPQDRQFILSSKKLLLSDSGFYLCAWSVSRQGGQPQHFGDGTRLSIL.

The genes are TRBV7-3 and TRBJ1-1; unclear D gene. CDR1 and CDR2 (germline): SGHTA, FQGTGA. CDR3 length equals 15 residues. V was shortened by 1 base and J by 2 bases, with 11 bases between the two germline ends. The CDR3 reads CASSLRFVLNTEAFF. The CDR3 DNA is TGTGCCAGCAGCTTAAGGTTCGTGCTAAACACTGAAGCTTTCTTT.

The chain joins TRBV7-2 to TRBJ2-5, with a weak D call TRBD2 (6 bases). The CDR3 is 14 amino acids. The germline V and J ends were trimmed by 6 bases and 4 bases, with 15 bases remaining between them. Germline-derived CDR1 and CDR2 are SGHTA and FQGNSA. CDR3 sequence (DNA): TGTGCCAGCAGTCCCGGGGGAAGCACAGAGACCCAGTACTTC. Protein product: CASSPGGSTETQYF.

The chain links TRBV2 to TRBJ2-1; weak D call: TRBD2 (6 bases). CDR3 length: 13 residues. V was cut by 9 bases and J by 7 bases, with 16 bases left in between. The germline V gene encodes CDR1 SNHLY and CDR2 FYNNEI. CDR3 sequence reads: CASETHGGNEQFF. In nucleotides, the CDR3 is TGTGCCAGTGAGACTCATGGGGGGAATGAGCAGTTCTTC.

This clone was detected only once. The chain has TRBV3-1 (or the pseudogene TRBV3-2) and TRBJ1-1; D is uncertain. The germline CDR1 and CDR2 sequences are LGHDT and YNNKEL (reference sequence). V dropped 4 bases and J dropped 3 bases, with 9 bases sitting between them. The CDR3 extends over 13 amino acids. Here the CDR3 reads CASSPREYTEAFF. CDR3 bases: TGTGCCAGCAGCCCCCGTGAGTACACTGAAGCTTTCTTT.